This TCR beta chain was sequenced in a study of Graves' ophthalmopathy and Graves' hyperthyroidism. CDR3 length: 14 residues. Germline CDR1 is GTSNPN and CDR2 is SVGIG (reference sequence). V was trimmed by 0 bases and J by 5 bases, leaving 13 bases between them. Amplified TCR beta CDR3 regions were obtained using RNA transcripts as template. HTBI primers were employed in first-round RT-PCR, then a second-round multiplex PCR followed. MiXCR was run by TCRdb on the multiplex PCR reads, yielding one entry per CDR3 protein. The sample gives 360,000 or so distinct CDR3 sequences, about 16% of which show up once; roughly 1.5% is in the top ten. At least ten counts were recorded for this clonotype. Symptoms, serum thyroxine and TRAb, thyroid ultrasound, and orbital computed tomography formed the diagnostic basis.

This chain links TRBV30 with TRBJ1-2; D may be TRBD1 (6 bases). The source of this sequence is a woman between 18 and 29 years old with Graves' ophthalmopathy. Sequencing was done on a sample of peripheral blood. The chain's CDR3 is CAWSVQGSGYGYTF. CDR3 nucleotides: TGTGCCTGGAGTGTACAGGGCTCGGGTTATGGCTACACCTTC.